The clone carrying this TCR beta chain was detected only a few times. What it binds is not known. TCR beta CDR3 regions were amplified from RNA. A set of HTBI primers served as the primers for a first-round RT-PCR of the TCR CDR3. TCRdb reanalysed the multiplex PCR reads using MiXCR and keeps one entry per CDR3 protein. The sample carries 200,000 to 250,000 distinct CDR3 sequences, 15% to 20% recorded once. The sample belongs to a study of T cells in Graves' hyperthyroidism and ophthalmopathy. As for the study in general: Blood was drawn when the patient was first diagnosed and still untreated. Findings and limits, study-wide: Most thyroid clonotypes that were expanded above 0.001 also turned up in blood. Separating ophthalmopathy from stable hyperthyroidism was achieved by a 13 V-J model.

CDR3 length equals 13 residues. CDR1 is SGHKS, CDR2 YYEKEE, per germline (reference sequence). Trimming removed 2 bases at V and 6 bases at J, with 11 bases between. The rearrangement links TRBV5-5 to TRBJ1-1; D may be TRBD1 (5 bases). This receptor was obtained from a woman between 18 and 29 years old with Graves' ophthalmopathy. Sequences were obtained from blood. Written as DNA, the CDR3 is TGTGCCAGCAGCTTCCCGGGGGGGGCTGAAGCTTTCTTT. It encodes CASSFPGGAEAFF.